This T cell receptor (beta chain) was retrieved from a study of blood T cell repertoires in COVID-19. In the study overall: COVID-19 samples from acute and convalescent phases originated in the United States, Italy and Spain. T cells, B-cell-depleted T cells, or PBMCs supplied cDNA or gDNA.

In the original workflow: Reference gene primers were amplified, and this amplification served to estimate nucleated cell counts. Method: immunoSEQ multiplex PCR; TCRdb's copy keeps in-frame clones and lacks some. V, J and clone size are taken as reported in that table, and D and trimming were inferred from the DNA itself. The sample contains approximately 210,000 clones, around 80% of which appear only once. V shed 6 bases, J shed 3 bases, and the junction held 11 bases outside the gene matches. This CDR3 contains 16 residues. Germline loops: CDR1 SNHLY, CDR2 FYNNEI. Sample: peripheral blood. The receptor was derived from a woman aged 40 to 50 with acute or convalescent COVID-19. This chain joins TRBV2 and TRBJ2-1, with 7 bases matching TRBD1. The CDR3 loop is CASSATGTADYNEQFF. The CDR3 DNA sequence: TGTGCCAGCAGCGCCACCGGGACAGCAGACTACAATGAGCAGTTCTTC.